Here is one TCR beta chain with its context. The data stem from a study of shared clonotypes between healthy human individuals. Sequenced by immunoSEQ multiplex PCR; TCRdb stores in-frame clones only, minus some. Here the sample spans about 500,000 clones, 75% to 80% being singletons. Deletions cut 0 bases from V and 0 bases from J, with 5 bases between. The CDR3 has 14 residues. Germline loops: CDR1 SGHRS, CDR2 YFSETQ. This sequence originates from a woman aged 40 to 50 in good health. Some clones in this sample may be carry-over from other donors' samples. The chain couples TRBV5-1 to TRBJ2-3, with D unresolved. Sequenced material: PBMCs. CDR3 region: CASSLEESTDTQYF. In DNA, the CDR3 is TGCGCCAGCAGCTTGGAAGAAAGCACAGATACGCAGTATTTT.